What follows are 4 T cell receptor beta chains derived from one specimen sequenced in a study of blood T cell repertoires in COVID-19. Assay: immunoSEQ multiplex PCR; the TCRdb copy retains only in-frame clones and omits some. The sample lists 200,000 or so clones, about 85% seen once, with approximately 11% in the top ten. The source material was PBMCs or T cells enriched from blood (not recorded which). The source is a man aged 25 to 40 who had recovered from COVID-19.

The chain is built from TRBV6-6 and TRBJ2-7; D possibly corresponds to TRBD1 (5 bases). Germline V CDR1 and CDR2: MNHNY, SVGAGI (reference sequence). The ends were cut back, 8 bases at V and 7 bases at J, with 15 bases in the middle. There are 12 residues in the CDR3. The CDR3 nucleotides read TGTGCCAGCGCCCAGTCAGGGATTGAGCAGTACTTC. Amino acids: CASAQSGIEQYF.

J is TRBJ2-7 and V is TRBV5-1; D possibly corresponds to TRBD2 (6 bases). Between the trimmed V and J ends, which lost 5 bases and 0 bases, there was a span of 12 bases. Looked up from germline, CDR1 is SGHRS and CDR2 is YFSETQ. The CDR3 is 14 residues long. In nucleotides, the CDR3 is TGCGCCAGCAGTCGGGGGACTGACTCCTACGAGCAGTACTTC. Its protein is CASSRGTDSYEQYF.

V gene TRBV5-1 combines with J gene TRBJ1-1, with 9 bases matching TRBD1. CDR3 length: 15 amino acids. From germline, CDR1 is SGHRS and CDR2 YFSETQ. Trimming cost V 8 bases and J 1 base; bases outside gene matches: 9. Written as DNA, the CDR3 is TGCGCCAGTCAGACAGGGGGGACGGGGAACACTGAAGCTTTCTTT. Encoded protein: CASQTGGTGNTEAFF.

This chain connects TRBV19 to TRBJ2-5, with 7 bases lining up with TRBD1. This CDR3 is built from 13 residues. J gave up 7 bases and V 7 bases, and 9 bases lay outside the gene matches. Germline CDR1 is LNHDA and CDR2 is SQIVND (reference sequence). The CDR3, as DNA: TGTGCCAGTACCGGACAGGACCGGGGGACCCAGTACTTC. Protein product: CASTGQDRGTQYF.